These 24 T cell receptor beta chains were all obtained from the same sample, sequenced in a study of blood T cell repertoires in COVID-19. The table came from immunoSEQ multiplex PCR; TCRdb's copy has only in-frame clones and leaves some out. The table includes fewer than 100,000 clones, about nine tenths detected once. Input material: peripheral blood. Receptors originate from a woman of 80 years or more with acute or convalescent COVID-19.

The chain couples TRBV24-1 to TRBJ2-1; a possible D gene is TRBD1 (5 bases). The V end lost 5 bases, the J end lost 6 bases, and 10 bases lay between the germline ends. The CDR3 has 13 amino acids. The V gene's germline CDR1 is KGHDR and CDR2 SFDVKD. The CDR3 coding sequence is TGTGCCACCAGTGCGCCAGGGCCCAATGAGCAGTTCTTC. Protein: CATSAPGPNEQFF.

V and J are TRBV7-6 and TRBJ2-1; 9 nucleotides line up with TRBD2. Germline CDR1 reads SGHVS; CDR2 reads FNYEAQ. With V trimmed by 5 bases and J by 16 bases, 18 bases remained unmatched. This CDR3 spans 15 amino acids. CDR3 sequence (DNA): TGTGCCAGCAGCAACTGGGAGCGGGGGGCCCCCCAAGGTTTCTTC. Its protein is CASSNWERGAPQGFF.

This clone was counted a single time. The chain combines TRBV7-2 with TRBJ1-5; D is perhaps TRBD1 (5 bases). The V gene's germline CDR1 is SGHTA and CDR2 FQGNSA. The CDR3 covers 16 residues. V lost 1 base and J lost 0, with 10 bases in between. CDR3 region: CASSLGQTYSNQPQHF. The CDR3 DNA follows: TGTGCCAGCAGCTTAGGACAGACTTATAGCAATCAGCCCCAGCATTTT.

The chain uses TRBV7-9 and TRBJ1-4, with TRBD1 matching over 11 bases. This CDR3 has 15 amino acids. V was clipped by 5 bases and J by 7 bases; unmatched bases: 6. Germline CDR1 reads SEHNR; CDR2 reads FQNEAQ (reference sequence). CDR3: CASSVTGQGGEKLFF. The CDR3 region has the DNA TGTGCCAGCAGCGTTACGGGACAGGGGGGTGAAAAACTGTTTTTT.

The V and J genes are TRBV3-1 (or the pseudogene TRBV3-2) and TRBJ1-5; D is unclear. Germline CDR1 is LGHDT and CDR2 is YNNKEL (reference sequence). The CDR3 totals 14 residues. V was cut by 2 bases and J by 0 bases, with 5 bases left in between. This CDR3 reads CASSQQYSNQPQHF. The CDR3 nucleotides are TGTGCCAGCAGCCAACAGTATAGCAATCAGCCCCAGCATTTT.

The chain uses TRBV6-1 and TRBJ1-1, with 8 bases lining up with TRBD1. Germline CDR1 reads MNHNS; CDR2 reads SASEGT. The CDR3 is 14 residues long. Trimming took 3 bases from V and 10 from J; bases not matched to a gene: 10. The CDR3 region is CASSDRQGRGGAFF. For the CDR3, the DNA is TGTGCCAGCAGTGACAGACAGGGGCGAGGTGGAGCTTTCTTT.

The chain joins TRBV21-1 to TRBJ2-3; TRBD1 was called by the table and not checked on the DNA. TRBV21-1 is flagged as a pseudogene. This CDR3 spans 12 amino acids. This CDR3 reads CASSIQGDTQYF. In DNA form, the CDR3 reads TGTGCCAGCAGCATACAGGGGGATACGCAGTATTTT.

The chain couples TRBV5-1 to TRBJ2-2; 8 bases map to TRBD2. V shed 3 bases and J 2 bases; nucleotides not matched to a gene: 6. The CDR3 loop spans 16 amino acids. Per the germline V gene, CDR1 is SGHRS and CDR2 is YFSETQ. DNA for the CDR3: TGCGCCAGCAGCTGGACGGGACTAGATAACACCGGGGAGCTGTTTTTT. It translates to CASSWTGLDNTGELFF.

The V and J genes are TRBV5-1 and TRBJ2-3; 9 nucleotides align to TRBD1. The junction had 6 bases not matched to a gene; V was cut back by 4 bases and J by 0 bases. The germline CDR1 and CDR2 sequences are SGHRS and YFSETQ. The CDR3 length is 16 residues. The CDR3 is CASSIGQGPSTDTQYF. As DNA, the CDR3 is TGCGCCAGCAGCATCGGACAGGGGCCGAGCACAGATACGCAGTATTTT.

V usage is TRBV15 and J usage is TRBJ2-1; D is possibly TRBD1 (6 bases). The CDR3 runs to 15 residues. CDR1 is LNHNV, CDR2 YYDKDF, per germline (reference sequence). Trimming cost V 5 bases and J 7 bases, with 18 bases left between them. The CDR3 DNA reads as TGTGCCACCAGCCCCACAGGGAGCGCAAAGAATGAGCAGTTCTTC. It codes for CATSPTGSAKNEQFF.

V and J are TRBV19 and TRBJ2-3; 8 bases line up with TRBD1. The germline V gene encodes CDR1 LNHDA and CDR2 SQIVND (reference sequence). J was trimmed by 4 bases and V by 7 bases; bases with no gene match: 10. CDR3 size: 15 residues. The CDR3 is CASMGQVSVADTQYF. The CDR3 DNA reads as TGTGCCAGTATGGGACAGGTTTCGGTAGCAGATACGCAGTATTTT.

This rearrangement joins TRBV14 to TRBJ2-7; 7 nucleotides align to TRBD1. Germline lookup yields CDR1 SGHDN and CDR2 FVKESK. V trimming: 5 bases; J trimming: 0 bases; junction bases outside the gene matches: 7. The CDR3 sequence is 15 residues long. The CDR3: CASSITGVPSYEQYF. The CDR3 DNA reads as TGTGCCAGCAGCATCACAGGGGTGCCCTCCTACGAGCAGTACTTC.

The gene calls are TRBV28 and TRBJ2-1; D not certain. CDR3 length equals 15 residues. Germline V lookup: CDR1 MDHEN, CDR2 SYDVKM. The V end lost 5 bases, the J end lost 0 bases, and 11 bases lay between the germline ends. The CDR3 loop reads CASSTSSISYNEQFF. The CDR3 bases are TGTGCCAGCAGTACTTCTTCCATCTCCTACAATGAGCAGTTCTTC.

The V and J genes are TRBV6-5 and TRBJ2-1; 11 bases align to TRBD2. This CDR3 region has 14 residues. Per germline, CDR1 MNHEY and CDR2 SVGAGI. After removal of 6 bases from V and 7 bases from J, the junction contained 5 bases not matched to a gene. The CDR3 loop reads CASRLAGVGNEQFF. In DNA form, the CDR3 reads TGTGCCAGCAGACTAGCGGGAGTGGGTAATGAGCAGTTCTTC.

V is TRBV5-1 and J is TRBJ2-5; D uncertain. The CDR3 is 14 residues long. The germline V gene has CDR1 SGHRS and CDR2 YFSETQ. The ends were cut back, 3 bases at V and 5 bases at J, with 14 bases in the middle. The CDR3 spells CASSSGASKETQYF. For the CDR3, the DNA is TGCGCCAGCAGCTCCGGAGCTTCGAAGGAGACCCAGTACTTC.

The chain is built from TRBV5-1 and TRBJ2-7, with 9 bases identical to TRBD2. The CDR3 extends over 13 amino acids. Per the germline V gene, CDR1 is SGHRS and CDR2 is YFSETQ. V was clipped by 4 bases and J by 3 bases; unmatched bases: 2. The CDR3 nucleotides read TGCGCCAGCAGCCCGACTAGCGGCTACGAGCAGTACTTC. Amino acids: CASSPTSGYEQYF.

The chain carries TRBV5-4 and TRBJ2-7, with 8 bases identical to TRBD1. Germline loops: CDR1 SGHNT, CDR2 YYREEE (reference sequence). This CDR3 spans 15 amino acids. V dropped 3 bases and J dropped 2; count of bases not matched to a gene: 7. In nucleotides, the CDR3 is TGTGCCAGCAGCTCAACAGGGGGGAAGGCCTACGAGCAGTACTTC. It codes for CASSSTGGKAYEQYF.

The CDR3: CASSIKGGQDSSGNEKLFF. CDR3 bases: TGTGCCAGCAGCATCAAGGGGGGACAGGATTCTTCAGGAAATGAAAAACTGTTTTTT. The gene calls are TRBV7-3 and TRBJ1-4, with 8 bases fitting TRBD1. Germline V gene sequence: CDR1 SGHTA, CDR2 FQGTGA. The V gene end was trimmed by 5 bases and the J gene end by 5 bases; junction bases not matched to a gene: 19. This CDR3 is built from 19 residues.

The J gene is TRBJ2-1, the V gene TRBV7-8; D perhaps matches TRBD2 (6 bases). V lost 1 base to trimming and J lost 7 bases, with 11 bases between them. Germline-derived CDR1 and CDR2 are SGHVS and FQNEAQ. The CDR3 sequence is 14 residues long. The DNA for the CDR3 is TGTGCCAGCAGCTTAGTTGGGGGGAATAATGAGCAGTTCTTC. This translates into CASSLVGGNNEQFF.

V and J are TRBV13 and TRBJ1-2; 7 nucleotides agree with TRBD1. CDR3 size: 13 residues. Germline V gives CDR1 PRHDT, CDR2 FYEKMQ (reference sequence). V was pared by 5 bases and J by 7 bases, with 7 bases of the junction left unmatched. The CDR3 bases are TGTGCCAGCAGCCGTACAGGGGATGGTGGCTACACCTTC. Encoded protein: CASSRTGDGGYTF.

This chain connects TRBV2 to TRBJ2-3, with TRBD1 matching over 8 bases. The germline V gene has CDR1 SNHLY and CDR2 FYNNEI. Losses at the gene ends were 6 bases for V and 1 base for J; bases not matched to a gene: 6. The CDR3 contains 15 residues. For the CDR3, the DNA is TGTGCCAGCAGCCGCGGACAGGGCGGCACAGATACGCAGTATTTT. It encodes CASSRGQGGTDTQYF. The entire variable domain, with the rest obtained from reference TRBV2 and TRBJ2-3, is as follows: EPEVTQTPSHQVTQMGQEVILRCVPISNHLYFYWYRQILGQKVEFLVSFYNNEISEKSEIFDDQFSVERPDGSNFTLKIRSTKLEDSAMYFCASSRGQGGTDTQYFGPGTRLTVL.

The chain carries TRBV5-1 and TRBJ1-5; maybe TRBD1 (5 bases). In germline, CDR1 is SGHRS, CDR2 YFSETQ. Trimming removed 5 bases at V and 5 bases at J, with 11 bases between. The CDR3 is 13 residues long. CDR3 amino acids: CASRPGVDQPQHF. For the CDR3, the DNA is TGCGCCAGCAGGCCGGGGGTGGATCAGCCCCAGCATTTT.

The CDR3 is CASSKTSGAPTDTQYF. The DNA for the CDR3 is TGTGCCAGTAGTAAGACTAGCGGAGCACCCACAGATACGCAGTATTTT. The rearrangement joins TRBV19 to TRBJ2-3, with 9 bases fitting TRBD2. With 4 bases clipped from V and 2 bases from J, the junction kept 7 bases outside the gene matches. The V gene's germline CDR1 is LNHDA and CDR2 SQIVND (reference sequence). The CDR3 is made up of 16 amino acids.

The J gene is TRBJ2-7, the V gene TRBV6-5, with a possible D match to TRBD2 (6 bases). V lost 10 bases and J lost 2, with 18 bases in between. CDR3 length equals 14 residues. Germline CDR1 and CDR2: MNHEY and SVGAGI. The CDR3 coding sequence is TGTGCCACCCTGGGTCCTGGAGGGCCCTACGAGCAGTACTTC. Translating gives CATLGPGGPYEQYF.